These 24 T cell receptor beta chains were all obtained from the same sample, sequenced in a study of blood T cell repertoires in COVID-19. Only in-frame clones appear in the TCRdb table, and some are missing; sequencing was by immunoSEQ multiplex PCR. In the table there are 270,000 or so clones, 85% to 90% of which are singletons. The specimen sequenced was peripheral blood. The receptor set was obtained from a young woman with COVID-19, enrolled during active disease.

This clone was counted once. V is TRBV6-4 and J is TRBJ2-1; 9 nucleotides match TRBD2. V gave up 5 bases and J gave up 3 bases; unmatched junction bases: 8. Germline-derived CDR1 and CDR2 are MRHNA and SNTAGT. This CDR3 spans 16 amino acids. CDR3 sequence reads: CASSRSRGGIYNEQFF. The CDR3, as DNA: TGTGCCAGCAGTCGGTCGCGGGGGGGCATCTACAATGAGCAGTTCTTC.

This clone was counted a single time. CDR3 protein: CASSGTGIGGYTF. The CDR3 DNA follows: TGTGCCAGCAGCGGTACAGGGATCGGCGGCTACACCTTC. The V call is TRBV9, the J call TRBJ1-2; possibly TRBD1 for D (6 bases). V was cut by 3 bases and J by 8 bases, with 14 bases left in between. CDR3 size: 13 residues. Germline CDR1 reads SGDLS; CDR2 reads YYNGEE.

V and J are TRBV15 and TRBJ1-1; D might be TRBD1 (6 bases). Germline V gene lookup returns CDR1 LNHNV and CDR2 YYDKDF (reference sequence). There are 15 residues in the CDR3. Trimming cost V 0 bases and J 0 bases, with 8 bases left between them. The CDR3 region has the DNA TGTGCCACCAGCAGAGAAAACAGGGTGAACACTGAAGCTTTCTTT. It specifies CATSRENRVNTEAFF.

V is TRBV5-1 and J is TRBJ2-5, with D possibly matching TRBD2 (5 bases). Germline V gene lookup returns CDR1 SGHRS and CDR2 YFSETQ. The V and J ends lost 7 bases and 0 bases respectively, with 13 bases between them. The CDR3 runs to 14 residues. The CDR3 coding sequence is TGCGCCAGCCGGCCGGGGAGCTACCAAGAGACCCAGTACTTC. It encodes CASRPGSYQETQYF. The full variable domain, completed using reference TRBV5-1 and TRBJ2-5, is KAGVTQTPRYLIKTRGQQVTLSCSPISGHRSVSWYQQTPGQGLQFLFEYFSETQRNKGNFPGRFSGRQFSNSRSEMNVSTLELGDSALYLCASRPGSYQETQYFGPGTRLLVL.

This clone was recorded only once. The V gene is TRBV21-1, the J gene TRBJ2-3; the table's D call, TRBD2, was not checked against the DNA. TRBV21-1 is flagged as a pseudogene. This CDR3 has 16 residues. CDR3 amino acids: CASSKVPAGVTDTQYF. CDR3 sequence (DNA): TGTGCCAGCAGCAAAGTTCCAGCGGGGGTTACAGATACGCAGTATTTT.

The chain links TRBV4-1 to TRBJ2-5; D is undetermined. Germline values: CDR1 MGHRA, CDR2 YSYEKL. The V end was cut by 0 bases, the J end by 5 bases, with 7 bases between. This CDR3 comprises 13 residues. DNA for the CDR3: TGCGCCAGCAGCCAAGACGCGGAGGAGACCCAGTACTTC. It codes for CASSQDAEETQYF.

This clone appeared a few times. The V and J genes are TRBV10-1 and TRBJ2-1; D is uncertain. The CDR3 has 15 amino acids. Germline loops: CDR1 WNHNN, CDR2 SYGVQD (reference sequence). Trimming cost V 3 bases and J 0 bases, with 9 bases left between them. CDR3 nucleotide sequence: TGCGCCAGCAGTGAAGGTTCTAGCTCCTACAATGAGCAGTTCTTC. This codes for CASSEGSSSYNEQFF.

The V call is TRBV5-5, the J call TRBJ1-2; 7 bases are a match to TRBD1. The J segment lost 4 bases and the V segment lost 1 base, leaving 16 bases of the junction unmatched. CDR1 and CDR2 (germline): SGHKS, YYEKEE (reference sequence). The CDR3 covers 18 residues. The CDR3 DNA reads TGTGCCAGCAGCTTGCGGGGACAGTTAATCGAAGTACTCTATGGCTACACCTTC. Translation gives CASSLRGQLIEVLYGYTF.

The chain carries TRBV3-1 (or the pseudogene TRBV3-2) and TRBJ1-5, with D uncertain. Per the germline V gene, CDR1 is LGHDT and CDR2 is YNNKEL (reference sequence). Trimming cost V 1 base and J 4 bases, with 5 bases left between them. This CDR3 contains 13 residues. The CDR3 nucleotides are TGTGCCAGCAGCCAAGGCCTAAATCAGCCCCAGCATTTT. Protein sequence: CASSQGLNQPQHF.

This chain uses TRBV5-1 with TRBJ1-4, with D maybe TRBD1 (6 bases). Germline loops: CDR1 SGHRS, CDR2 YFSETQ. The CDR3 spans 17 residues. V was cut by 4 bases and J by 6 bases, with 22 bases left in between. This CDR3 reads CASSRDISSGGDEKLFF. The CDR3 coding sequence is TGCGCCAGCAGCCGGGACATATCCTCCGGGGGGGATGAAAAACTGTTTTTT.

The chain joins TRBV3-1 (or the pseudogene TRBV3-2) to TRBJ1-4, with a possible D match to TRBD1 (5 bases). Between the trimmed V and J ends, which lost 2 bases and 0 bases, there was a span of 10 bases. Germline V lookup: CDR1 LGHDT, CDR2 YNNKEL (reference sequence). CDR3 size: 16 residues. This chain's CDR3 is CASSQRPGATNEKLFF. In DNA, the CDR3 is TGTGCCAGCAGCCAACGCCCGGGGGCAACTAATGAAAAACTGTTTTTT.

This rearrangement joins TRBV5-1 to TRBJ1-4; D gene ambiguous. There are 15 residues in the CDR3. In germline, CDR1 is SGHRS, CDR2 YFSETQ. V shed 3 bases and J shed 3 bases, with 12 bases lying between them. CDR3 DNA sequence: TGCGCCAGCAGCTGGTCACCTACCCCTAATGAAAAACTGTTTTTT. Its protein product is CASSWSPTPNEKLFF.

The CDR3 sequence is CASSLGSGGAGEQFF. The CDR3 coding sequence is TGTGCCAGCAGCTTAGGTAGCGGGGGGGCTGGTGAGCAGTTCTTC. The genes are TRBV7-9 and TRBJ2-1, with 11 bases lining up with TRBD2. CDR1 and CDR2 from the germline V gene are SEHNR and FQNEAQ (reference sequence). V dropped 1 base and J dropped 9; count of bases not matched to a gene: 5. CDR3 length: 15 amino acids.

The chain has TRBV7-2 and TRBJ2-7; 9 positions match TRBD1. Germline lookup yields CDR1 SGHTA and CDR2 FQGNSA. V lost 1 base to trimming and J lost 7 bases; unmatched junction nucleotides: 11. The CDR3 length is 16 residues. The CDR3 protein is CASSLGGQGAAGEQYF. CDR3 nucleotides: TGTGCCAGCAGCTTAGGGGGACAGGGTGCGGCGGGGGAGCAGTACTTC.

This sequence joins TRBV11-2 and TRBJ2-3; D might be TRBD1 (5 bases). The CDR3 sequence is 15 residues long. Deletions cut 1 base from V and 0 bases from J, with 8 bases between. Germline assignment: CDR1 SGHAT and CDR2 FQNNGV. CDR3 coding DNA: TGTGCCAGCAGCTTAGGGACAACTAGCACAGATACGCAGTATTTT. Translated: CASSLGTTSTDTQYF.

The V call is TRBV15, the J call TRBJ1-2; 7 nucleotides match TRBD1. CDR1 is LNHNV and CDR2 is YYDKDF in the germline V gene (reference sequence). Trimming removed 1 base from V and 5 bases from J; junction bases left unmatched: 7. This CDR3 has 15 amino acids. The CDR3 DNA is TGTGCCACCAGCAGAGGCTATGACAGGGTTTATGGCTACACCTTC. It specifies CATSRGYDRVYGYTF.

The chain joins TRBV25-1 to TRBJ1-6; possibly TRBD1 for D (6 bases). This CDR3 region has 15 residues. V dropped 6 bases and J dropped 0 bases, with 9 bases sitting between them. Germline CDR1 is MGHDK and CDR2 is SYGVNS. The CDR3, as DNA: TGTGCCAGCAGCTGGACAGTCTCCTATAATTCACCCCTCCACTTT. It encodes CASSWTVSYNSPLHF.

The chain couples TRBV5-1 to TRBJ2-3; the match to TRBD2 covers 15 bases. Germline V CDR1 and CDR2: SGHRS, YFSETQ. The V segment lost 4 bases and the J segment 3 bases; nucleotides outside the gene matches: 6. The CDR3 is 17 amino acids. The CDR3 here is CASSPGTSGGTTDTQYF. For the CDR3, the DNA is TGCGCCAGCAGCCCGGGGACTAGCGGGGGGACTACAGATACGCAGTATTTT.

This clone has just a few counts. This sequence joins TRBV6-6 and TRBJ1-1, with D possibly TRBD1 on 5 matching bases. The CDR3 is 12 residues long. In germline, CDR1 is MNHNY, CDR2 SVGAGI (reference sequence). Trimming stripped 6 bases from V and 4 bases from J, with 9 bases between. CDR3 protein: CASRLQGTEAFF. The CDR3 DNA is TGTGCCAGCAGGCTGCAGGGCACTGAAGCTTTCTTT.

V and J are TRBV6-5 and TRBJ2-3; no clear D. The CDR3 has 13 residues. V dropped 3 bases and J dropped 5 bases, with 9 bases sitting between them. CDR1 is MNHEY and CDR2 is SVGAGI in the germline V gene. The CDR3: CASSYLGLDTQYF. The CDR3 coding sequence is TGTGCCAGCAGTTATCTAGGATTAGATACGCAGTATTTT.

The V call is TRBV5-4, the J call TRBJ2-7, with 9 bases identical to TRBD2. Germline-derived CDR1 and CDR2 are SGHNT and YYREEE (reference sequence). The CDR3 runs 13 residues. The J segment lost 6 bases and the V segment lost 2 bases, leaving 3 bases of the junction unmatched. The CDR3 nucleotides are TGTGCCAGCAGCTTCGCGGGGGGGCGCGAGCAGTACTTC. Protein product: CASSFAGGREQYF. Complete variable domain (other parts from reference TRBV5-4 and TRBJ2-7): ETGVTQSPTHLIKTRGQQVTLRCSSQSGHNTVSWYQQALGQGPQFIFQYYREEENGRGNFPPRFSGLQFPNYSSELNVNALELDDSALYLCASSFAGGREQYFGPGTRLTVT.

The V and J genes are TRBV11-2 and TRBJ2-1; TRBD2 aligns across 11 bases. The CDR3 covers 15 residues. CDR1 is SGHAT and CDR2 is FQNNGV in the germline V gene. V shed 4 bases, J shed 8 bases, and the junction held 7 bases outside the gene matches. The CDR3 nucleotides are TGTGCCAGCAGCTCCGTAGCGGGGGGGAAGGATGAGCAGTTCTTC. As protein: CASSSVAGGKDEQFF.

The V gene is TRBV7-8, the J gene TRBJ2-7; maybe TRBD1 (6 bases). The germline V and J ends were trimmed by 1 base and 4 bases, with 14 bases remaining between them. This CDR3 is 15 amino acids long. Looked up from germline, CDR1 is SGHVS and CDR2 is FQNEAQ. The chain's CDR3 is CASSLVGRGGYEQYF. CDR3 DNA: TGTGCCAGCAGCTTAGTCGGCAGGGGTGGGTACGAGCAGTACTTC.

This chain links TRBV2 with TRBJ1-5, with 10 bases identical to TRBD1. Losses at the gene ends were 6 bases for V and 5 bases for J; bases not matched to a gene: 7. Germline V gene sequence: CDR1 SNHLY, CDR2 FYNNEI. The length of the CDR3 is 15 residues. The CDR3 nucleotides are TGTGCCAGCAGCCGGGACAGGGGTCTGTATCAGCCCCAGCATTTT. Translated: CASSRDRGLYQPQHF.